The clone carrying this TCR beta chain turned up a few times. What it recognizes is unknown. The record originates from a study of T-cell memory formation after mild COVID-19. Broader study findings: A second wave of clones peaked on day 37, and their SARS-CoV-2 specificity went unconfirmed.

MiXCR was run by TCRdb on the 5' RACE reads, yielding one entry per CDR3 protein. The sample carries 350,000 to 400,000 distinct CDR3 sequences, under 25% recorded once. Looked up from germline, CDR1 is SGHTA and CDR2 is FQGTGA. The trim removed 5 bases at V and 1 base at J, leaving 1 base unmatched. The CDR3 has 13 residues. The TCR was taken from an adult woman who had mild COVID-19 (a few samples of this study predate the infection). Cell type and time point are not known. The sequencing input was PBMCs or a T cell subset sorted from them (not recorded which). The chain has TRBV7-3 and TRBJ2-5; 7 nucleotides match TRBD2. CDR3 loop: CASSRTSQETQYF. In DNA form, the CDR3 reads TGTGCCAGCAGCCGGACTAGCCAAGAGACCCAGTACTTC.